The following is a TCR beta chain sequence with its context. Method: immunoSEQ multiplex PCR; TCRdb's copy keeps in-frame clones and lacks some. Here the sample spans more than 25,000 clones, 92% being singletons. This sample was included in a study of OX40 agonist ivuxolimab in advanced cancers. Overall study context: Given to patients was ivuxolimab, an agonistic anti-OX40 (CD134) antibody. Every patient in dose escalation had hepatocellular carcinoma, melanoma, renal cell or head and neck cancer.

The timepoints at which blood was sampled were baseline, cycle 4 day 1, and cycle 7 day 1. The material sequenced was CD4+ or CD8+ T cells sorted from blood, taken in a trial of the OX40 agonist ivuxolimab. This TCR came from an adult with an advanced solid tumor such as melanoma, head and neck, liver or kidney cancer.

CDR3 in DNA: TGTGCCAGCAGCGGGACCATACATGAGCAGTTCTTC. Protein product: CASSGTIHEQFF. The gene calls are TRBV9 and TRBJ2-1; no clear D gene. Germline V CDR1 and CDR2: SGDLS, YYNGEE. The CDR3 has 12 amino acids. The ends were cut back, 3 bases at V and 8 bases at J, with 9 bases in the middle.